What follows is one T cell receptor (beta chain) and its context. No antigen is known for it. The use of a sample-barcoded 5' primer and a J-beta primer mix characterized a second PCR of 7 to 11 cycles. Each CDR3 protein is one row after TCRdb ran MiXCR on the 5' RACE reads. The sample consists of roughly 1,700,000 distinct CDR3 sequences, roughly 27% of them appearing once. This specimen belongs to a study of blood T cells in healthy people across ages. Study findings and constraints: Getting older went along with TCR beta diversity per million T cells dropping roughly linearly.

V shed 4 bases and J shed 0 bases, with 12 bases lying between them. Germline V CDR1 and CDR2: LGHNA, YNFKEQ. The CDR3 loop spans 15 amino acids. Sequenced: blood. V usage is TRBV4-2 and J usage is TRBJ1-2; D is possibly TRBD1 (5 bases). The sequence was collected from a woman in her twenties or thirties in good health. The CDR3 sequence is CASSPDSSTNYGYTF. CDR3 bases: TGTGCCAGCAGCCCCGACAGCTCTACTAACTATGGCTACACCTTC.